This T cell receptor (beta chain) is from a study of Graves' ophthalmopathy and Graves' hyperthyroidism. Overall study context: Pretreatment peripheral blood was obtained at initial diagnosis. Study observations and caveats: Most thyroid-expanded clonotypes exceeding 0.001 frequency were also found in blood.

The CDR3 length is 14 residues. V gave up 2 bases and J gave up 7 bases; unmatched junction bases: 5. In germline, CDR1 is DFQATT, CDR2 SNEGSKA (reference sequence). This clonotype came up a few times. As yet, its antigen is unknown. Ophthalmopathy donors showed moderate-to-severe activity, CAS ≥3, NOSPECS ≥4 and a duration under 3 months. PBMCs were isolated by Ficoll-Paque density gradient centrifugation, using more than 8.5 ml of fresh peripheral blood as the starting material. Amplified material comprised TCR beta CDR3 regions derived from RNA transcripts. The library came from an HTBI-primed first-round RT-PCR and a second-round multiplex PCR. TCRdb used MiXCR to reprocess the multiplex PCR reads, holding one entry per CDR3 protein. The table has about 740,000 distinct CDR3 sequences, 40% seen once.

The V and J genes are TRBV20-1 and TRBJ1-6; 7 bases agree with TRBD1. The TCR originated in an adult man with Graves' ophthalmopathy. The sample taken for sequencing was peripheral blood. CDR3 region: CSARLGQSNSPLHF. The DNA of the CDR3 is TGCAGTGCTAGATTGGGACAGTCAAATTCACCCCTCCACTTT.